This T cell receptor (beta chain) emerged from a study of cytomegalovirus exposure and HLA in healthy donors. The primer mix had 60 Vbeta and 13 Jbeta primers. Using immunoSEQ multiplex PCR, the repertoire was profiled, and TCRdb retains in-frame clones only, with some absent. Of 85,000 to 100,000 clones listed, 78% were seen once; the top ten hold approximately 4%. This CDR3 spans 14 amino acids. Germline CDR1 is SGHRS and CDR2 is YFSETQ. With V trimmed by 4 bases and J by 2 bases, 2 bases remained unmatched. Overall study findings and caveats: Using a false discovery rate of 0.05, a later analysis showed that 16,951 TCR beta sequences were associated with HLA alleles. A few V segments could not be told apart, such as TRBV6-2 and TRBV6-3, and were left out. Cytomegalovirus association was assigned to about 150 TCR beta chains.

On this clone itself: Its antigen is not known.

Donors showed nominal health when sampled, although they likely had unrecorded immune exposures. V and J are TRBV5-1 and TRBJ2-7, with 11 bases lining up with TRBD2. Input material: PBMCs. The source of this sequence is a woman between 40 and 55 years old in good health and CMV-seropositive. The DNA of the CDR3 is TGCGCCAGCAGCGTGGGACTAGCGGCCTACGAGCAGTACTTC. It yields the protein CASSVGLAAYEQYF.